This is a list of T cell receptor beta chains from one sample in a study of Graves' ophthalmopathy and Graves' hyperthyroidism. TCRdb itself ran the multiplex PCR reads through MiXCR, one entry per CDR3 protein. Of under 250,000 distinct CDR3 sequences listed, under 30% were seen once; the top ten hold 9.1%. Sequenced input: peripheral blood. All receptors come from a man between 50 and 59 years old with Graves' ophthalmopathy. CDR3s include the opening cysteine and the closing phenylalanine or tryptophan. A D gene is named only where the DNA matches it firmly. Clone size is given for some rows only: seen once, a few or many times, or a class if the clone is expanded.

D gene: TRBD1; V gene: TRBV5-1; clone size: many; J gene: TRBJ2-7; CDR3 protein: CASRRDRESYEQYF; CDR3 DNA: TGCGCCAGCAGGAGGGACAGGGAGTCCTACGAGCAGTACTTC
D gene: .; V gene: TRBV28; clone size: many; J gene: TRBJ2-5; CDR3 protein: CASSFEREIRTLETQYF; CDR3 DNA: TGTGCCAGCAGTTTTGAGAGGGAGATTAGGACATTGGAGACCCAGTACTTC
D gene: TRBD1; V gene: TRBV7-2; clone size: many; J gene: TRBJ2-3; CDR3 protein: CASRGQGTDTQYF; CDR3 DNA: TGTGCCAGCAGAGGACAGGGGACAGATACGCAGTATTTT
D gene: TRBD1; V gene: TRBV20-1; clone size: many; J gene: TRBJ2-4; CDR3 protein: CSAGPGGAIAKNIQYF; CDR3 DNA: TGCAGTGCCGGCCCAGGGGGCGCAATAGCCAAAAACATTCAGTACTTC
D gene: .; V gene: TRBV27; clone size: .; J gene: TRBJ1-1; CDR3 protein: CASRTANTEAFF; CDR3 DNA: TGTGCCAGCAGAACCGCTAACACTGAAGCTTTCTTT
D gene: TRBD2; V gene: TRBV4-2; clone size: many; J gene: TRBJ2-5; CDR3 protein: CASSQDPAGGSYQETQYF; CDR3 DNA: TGTGCCAGCAGCCAAGATCCAGCGGGAGGGTCGTACCAAGAGACCCAGTACTTC
D gene: .; V gene: TRBV11-2; clone size: many; J gene: TRBJ2-2; CDR3 protein: CASSQGVANTGELFF; CDR3 DNA: TGTGCCAGCAGCCAAGGGGTCGCGAACACCGGGGAGCTGTTTTTT
D gene: .; V gene: TRBV12-3/TRBV12-4; clone size: .; J gene: TRBJ1-1; CDR3 protein: CASSPDRADTEAFF; CDR3 DNA: TGTGCCAGCAGTCCGGACAGAGCTGACACTGAAGCTTTCTTT
D gene: TRBD2; V gene: TRBV7-9; clone size: many; J gene: TRBJ2-7; CDR3 protein: CASSLETSGIDEQYF; CDR3 DNA: TGTGCCAGCAGCTTAGAAACTAGCGGGATAGACGAGCAGTACTTC
D gene: .; V gene: TRBV4-2; clone size: many; J gene: TRBJ1-6; CDR3 protein: CASSIKGDSPLHF; CDR3 DNA: TGTGCCAGCAGCATAAAGGGGGATTCACCCCTCCACTTT
D gene: .; V gene: TRBV15; clone size: few; J gene: TRBJ2-5; CDR3 protein: CATSRDQRETQYF; CDR3 DNA: TGTGCCACCAGCAGAGATCAAAGGGAGACCCAGTACTTC
D gene: TRBD2; V gene: TRBV12-3/TRBV12-4; clone size: .; J gene: TRBJ2-7; CDR3 protein: CASSLTSSGVSYEQYF; CDR3 DNA: TGTGCCAGCAGCCTCACCAGCAGCGGGGTCTCCTACGAGCAGTACTTC
D gene: .; V gene: TRBV6-1; clone size: .; J gene: TRBJ1-1; CDR3 protein: CASGRVTEAFF; CDR3 DNA: TGTGCCAGCGGTCGTGTAACTGAAGCTTTCTTT
D gene: .; V gene: TRBV5-1; clone size: many; J gene: TRBJ2-7; CDR3 protein: CASSYGAGASYEQYF; CDR3 DNA: TGCGCCAGCAGTTACGGGGCAGGGGCATCCTACGAGCAGTACTTC
D gene: TRBD1; V gene: TRBV6-1; clone size: many; J gene: TRBJ1-5; CDR3 protein: CASSGVDRNQPQHF; CDR3 DNA: TGTGCCAGCAGTGGAGTGGACAGGAATCAGCCCCAGCATTTT
D gene: TRBD2; V gene: TRBV12-3/TRBV12-4; clone size: .; J gene: TRBJ2-2; CDR3 protein: CASSLAGEETGELFF; CDR3 DNA: TGTGCCAGCAGTCTAGCGGGAGAGGAGACCGGGGAGCTGTTTTTT
D gene: .; V gene: TRBV9; clone size: .; J gene: TRBJ2-7; CDR3 protein: CASSPEGWEPSYEQYF; CDR3 DNA: TGTGCCAGCAGCCCAGAGGGCTGGGAACCTTCCTACGAGCAGTACTTC
D gene: .; V gene: TRBV24-1; clone size: many; J gene: TRBJ2-2; CDR3 protein: CATSRGYTGELFF; CDR3 DNA: TGTGCCACCAGTCGGGGTTACACCGGGGAGCTGTTTTTT
D gene: .; V gene: TRBV3-1; clone size: many; J gene: TRBJ2-5; CDR3 protein: CASSQDQLSQETQYF; CDR3 DNA: TGTGCCAGCAGCCAAGATCAGCTATCTCAAGAGACCCAGTACTTC
D gene: .; V gene: TRBV6-2/TRBV6-3; clone size: many; J gene: TRBJ2-7; CDR3 protein: CASSDSYEQYF; CDR3 DNA: TGTGCCAGCAGTGACAGCTACGAGCAGTACTTC
D gene: .; V gene: TRBV11-2; clone size: many; J gene: TRBJ1-6; CDR3 protein: CASSPGYNSPLHF; CDR3 DNA: TGTGCCAGCAGCCCAGGTTATAATTCACCCCTCCACTTT
D gene: TRBD1; V gene: TRBV7-2; clone size: many; J gene: TRBJ2-7; CDR3 protein: CASSLGTGLYEQYF; CDR3 DNA: TGTGCCAGCAGCTTGGGGACAGGACTATACGAGCAGTACTTC
D gene: TRBD1; V gene: TRBV28; clone size: many; J gene: TRBJ2-7; CDR3 protein: CASSPGDRGSVEQYF; CDR3 DNA: TGTGCCAGCAGTCCAGGGGACAGGGGGTCGGTCGAGCAGTACTTC
D gene: .; V gene: TRBV4-1; clone size: many; J gene: TRBJ1-3; CDR3 protein: CASSPEQSFSGNTIYF; CDR3 DNA: TGCGCCAGCAGCCCGGAACAGTCCTTCTCTGGAAACACCATATATTTT
D gene: .; V gene: TRBV11-2; clone size: many; J gene: TRBJ1-2; CDR3 protein: CASSLAFGAGYTF; CDR3 DNA: TGTGCCAGCAGCTTAGCGTTTGGGGCTGGCTACACCTTC
D gene: .; V gene: TRBV19; clone size: many; J gene: TRBJ2-1; CDR3 protein: CASSPRPYNEQFF; CDR3 DNA: TGTGCCAGTAGTCCCCGGCCCTACAATGAGCAGTTCTTC
D gene: .; V gene: TRBV2; clone size: many; J gene: TRBJ2-2; CDR3 protein: CASSEESTGELFF; CDR3 DNA: TGTGCCAGCAGTGAAGAGAGCACCGGGGAGCTGTTTTTT
D gene: .; V gene: TRBV2; clone size: .; J gene: TRBJ2-2; CDR3 protein: CASSVNGQNTGELFF; CDR3 DNA: TGTGCCAGCAGTGTAAATGGACAGAACACCGGGGAGCTGTTTTTT
D gene: .; V gene: TRBV2; clone size: few; J gene: TRBJ1-2; CDR3 protein: CASSEPPSGNGYTF; CDR3 DNA: TGTGCCAGCAGTGAGCCACCCTCAGGGAATGGCTACACCTTC
D gene: .; V gene: TRBV25-1; clone size: .; J gene: TRBJ1-5; CDR3 protein: CASSEVRGPFPQHF; CDR3 DNA: TGTGCCAGCAGTGAAGTCAGGGGCCCCTTCCCCCAGCATTTT
D gene: .; V gene: TRBV29-1; clone size: many; J gene: TRBJ1-1; CDR3 protein: CSASTEPNTEAFF; CDR3 DNA: TGCAGCGCTTCGACTGAACCGAACACTGAAGCTTTCTTT
D gene: .; V gene: TRBV29-1; clone size: many; J gene: TRBJ2-2; CDR3 protein: CSVEEVHTGELFF; CDR3 DNA: TGCAGCGTTGAAGAGGTTCACACCGGGGAGCTGTTTTTT
D gene: .; V gene: TRBV12-3/TRBV12-4; clone size: .; J gene: TRBJ2-5; CDR3 protein: CASTINRGAWETQYF; CDR3 DNA: TGTGCCAGCACCATCAATCGGGGGGCCTGGGAGACCCAGTACTTC
D gene: .; V gene: TRBV19; clone size: many; J gene: TRBJ2-2; CDR3 protein: CASMGGGLNTGELFF; CDR3 DNA: TGTGCCAGTATGGGGGGGGGCTTGAACACCGGGGAGCTGTTTTTT
D gene: .; V gene: TRBV20-1; clone size: many; J gene: TRBJ2-3; CDR3 protein: CSAWDFRTTDTQYF; CDR3 DNA: TGCAGTGCTTGGGACTTCAGGACCACAGATACGCAGTATTTT
D gene: TRBD2; V gene: TRBV12-3/TRBV12-4; clone size: many; J gene: TRBJ2-5; CDR3 protein: CASSPSGQETQYF; CDR3 DNA: TGTGCCAGCAGCCCTAGCGGACAAGAGACCCAGTACTTC
D gene: .; V gene: TRBV6-1; clone size: .; J gene: TRBJ1-1; CDR3 protein: CASSVGRYTEAFF; CDR3 DNA: TGTGCCAGCAGTGTGGGGCGGTACACTGAAGCTTTCTTT
D gene: .; V gene: TRBV6-1; clone size: many; J gene: TRBJ1-5; CDR3 protein: CASSDLPANQPQHF; CDR3 DNA: TGTGCCAGCAGTGACCTCCCGGCCAATCAGCCCCAGCATTTT
D gene: TRBD2; V gene: TRBV28; clone size: many; J gene: TRBJ2-7; CDR3 protein: CASRPGLAGAHEQYF; CDR3 DNA: TGTGCCAGCAGACCGGGACTAGCGGGAGCCCACGAGCAGTACTTC
D gene: .; V gene: TRBV5-1; clone size: many; J gene: TRBJ1-1; CDR3 protein: CASSLDWGLPEAFF; CDR3 DNA: TGCGCCAGCAGCTTGGACTGGGGGCTCCCGGAAGCTTTCTTT
D gene: .; V gene: TRBV6-1; clone size: .; J gene: TRBJ1-2; CDR3 protein: CASSPRHYGYTF; CDR3 DNA: TGTGCCAGCAGTCCGAGACACTATGGCTACACCTTC
D gene: .; V gene: TRBV30; clone size: .; J gene: TRBJ2-7; CDR3 protein: CAWSSGLGVYEQYF; CDR3 DNA: TGTGCCTGGAGTTCGGGTCTAGGGGTCTACGAGCAGTACTTC
D gene: .; V gene: TRBV6-1; clone size: .; J gene: TRBJ2-7; CDR3 protein: CASSWTTSSYEQYF; CDR3 DNA: TGTGCCAGCAGCTGGACTACAAGCTCCTACGAGCAGTACTTC
D gene: .; V gene: TRBV6-5; clone size: many; J gene: TRBJ2-2; CDR3 protein: CASSYSNTGELFF; CDR3 DNA: TGTGCCAGCAGTTACTCCAACACCGGGGAGCTGTTTTTT
D gene: .; V gene: TRBV6-5; clone size: many; J gene: TRBJ2-5; CDR3 protein: CASSTGSQETQYF; CDR3 DNA: TGTGCCAGCAGTACAGGGAGCCAAGAGACCCAGTACTTC
D gene: TRBD1; V gene: TRBV12-3/TRBV12-4; clone size: many; J gene: TRBJ2-7; CDR3 protein: CASSRPTGTYEQYF; CDR3 DNA: TGTGCCAGCAGTCGCCCGACAGGGACCTACGAGCAGTACTTC
D gene: .; V gene: TRBV6-1; clone size: many; J gene: TRBJ1-1; CDR3 protein: CASSERRYTEAFF; CDR3 DNA: TGTGCCAGCAGTGAGCGGAGGTACACTGAAGCTTTCTTT
D gene: TRBD1; V gene: TRBV4-1; clone size: many; J gene: TRBJ2-2; CDR3 protein: CASSQWTGGNTGELFF; CDR3 DNA: TGCGCCAGCAGCCAATGGACAGGGGGAAACACCGGGGAGCTGTTTTTT
D gene: TRBD1; V gene: TRBV6-5; clone size: many; J gene: TRBJ1-2; CDR3 protein: CASSPALTTGESGYTF; CDR3 DNA: TGTGCCAGCAGTCCCGCTTTGACTACAGGGGAGTCGGGCTACACCTTC
D gene: .; V gene: TRBV25-1; clone size: few; J gene: TRBJ2-7; CDR3 protein: CASSRPGSYEQYF; CDR3 DNA: TGTGCCAGCTCCCGCCCGGGGTCCTACGAGCAGTACTTC
D gene: TRBD2; V gene: TRBV7-2; clone size: many; J gene: TRBJ2-7; CDR3 protein: CASSTRLAGDYEQYF; CDR3 DNA: TGTGCCAGCAGCACTCGACTAGCGGGAGACTACGAGCAGTACTTC
D gene: .; V gene: TRBV20-1; clone size: many; J gene: TRBJ2-7; CDR3 protein: CSASYWTKTYEQYF; CDR3 DNA: TGCAGTGCTAGCTACTGGACAAAGACCTACGAGCAGTACTTC
D gene: TRBD2; V gene: TRBV5-1; clone size: many; J gene: TRBJ2-5; CDR3 protein: CASSLGLAGPLGETQYF; CDR3 DNA: TGCGCCAGCAGCTTGGGACTAGCGGGCCCCCTCGGAGAGACCCAGTACTTC
D gene: TRBD2; V gene: TRBV12-3/TRBV12-4; clone size: .; J gene: TRBJ2-2; CDR3 protein: CASSPSGSMNTGELFF; CDR3 DNA: TGTGCCAGCAGTCCTAGCGGGAGTATGAACACCGGGGAGCTGTTTTTT
D gene: .; V gene: TRBV6-1; clone size: .; J gene: TRBJ1-2; CDR3 protein: CASTHLLTNYGYTF; CDR3 DNA: TGTGCCAGCACCCACCTCCTTACTAACTATGGCTACACCTTC
D gene: .; V gene: TRBV30; clone size: .; J gene: TRBJ1-3; CDR3 protein: CAWKQAYSGNTIYF; CDR3 DNA: TGTGCCTGGAAGCAGGCTTACTCTGGAAACACCATATATTTT
D gene: .; V gene: TRBV19; clone size: many; J gene: TRBJ1-2; CDR3 protein: CASKEGPRRLVYTF; CDR3 DNA: TGTGCCAGTAAGGAGGGCCCCAGGCGGCTCGTCTACACCTTC
D gene: .; V gene: TRBV7-9; clone size: many; J gene: TRBJ2-2; CDR3 protein: CASSYTEVGTGELFF; CDR3 DNA: TGTGCCAGCAGCTACACAGAGGTCGGGACCGGGGAGCTGTTTTTT
D gene: TRBD2; V gene: TRBV20-1; clone size: .; J gene: TRBJ2-5; CDR3 protein: CSARDQRGIEETQYF; CDR3 DNA: TGCAGTGCTAGGGACCAGCGGGGGATAGAAGAGACCCAGTACTTC